This passage covers 20 T cell receptor beta chains from one sample sequenced in a study of PD-1 blockade in classical Hodgkin lymphoma. Each of the patients experienced relapse following autologous stem cell transplantation, and their brentuximab vedotin exposure differed. Repertoires were generated with immunoSEQ multiplex PCR, while TCRdb's copy carries only in-frame clones and drops some. The top ten hold about 2.8% of the sample, which has fewer than 100,000 clones, about nine tenths seen once. This material consisted of peripheral blood mononuclear cells (PBMCs), taken at baseline. The source is a human donor with classical Hodgkin lymphoma.

As concerns this clone: One junction end disagrees with the germline gene, perhaps due to a read error. This chain uses TRBV10-3 with TRBJ2-2; 12 bases are a match to TRBD2. CDR1 ENHRY and CDR2 SYGVKD come from the germline V gene. This CDR3 has 19 amino acids. The CDR3 nucleotides are TGTGCCATCAGGATCCTCCTAGCGGGAGGGCCCGGGAACTCCGGGGAGCTGTTTTTT. Translating gives CAIRILLAGGPGNSGELFF.

The J gene is TRBJ1-2, the V gene TRBV14; 8 bases fit TRBD1. V gave up 4 bases and J gave up 4 bases; unmatched junction bases: 8. This CDR3 is built from 15 residues. Per germline, CDR1 SGHDN and CDR2 FVKESK. In DNA form, the CDR3 reads TGTGCCAGCAGCCGGCATGGGGACAGGATCTATGGCTACACCTTC. The encoded protein is CASSRHGDRIYGYTF.

This clone was found once. This rearrangement joins TRBV6-6 to TRBJ2-7; D tentatively reads TRBD1 or TRBD2 (6 bases each). The length of the CDR3 is 16 residues. Trimming left V 0 bases short and J 1 base short, with 13 bases between. CDR1 and CDR2 from the germline V gene are MNHNY and SVGAGI (reference sequence). CDR3 in DNA: TGTGCCAGCAGTTACTCATTTTCGGGGGCGTCCTACGAGCAGTACTTC. This translates into CASSYSFSGASYEQYF.

V gene TRBV6-6 combines with J gene TRBJ1-3; D remains ambiguous. CDR3 length: 15 amino acids. The germline V gene encodes CDR1 MNHNY and CDR2 SVGAGI (reference sequence). V was trimmed by 2 bases and J by 0 bases, leaving 8 bases between them. CDR3 sequence: CASSYGSDSGNTIYF. Written as DNA, the CDR3 is TGTGCCAGCAGTTACGGTTCGGACTCTGGAAACACCATATATTTT.

This clone was detected once. This chain links TRBV19 with TRBJ2-5; D is undetermined. Germline loops: CDR1 LNHDA, CDR2 SQIVND (reference sequence). The V end was cut by 5 bases, the J end by 5 bases, with 12 bases between. CDR3 length equals 13 residues. The CDR3 bases are TGTGCCAGTAGTCCCCCGTTCCTTGAGACCCAGTACTTC. This sequence encodes CASSPPFLETQYF.

The J gene is TRBJ1-1, the V gene TRBV2; D uncertain. The CDR3 loop spans 11 amino acids. CDR1 and CDR2 (germline): SNHLY, FYNNEI. Deletions cut 3 bases from V and 3 bases from J, with 2 bases between. CDR3 sequence reads: CASSEDTEAFF. DNA for the CDR3: TGTGCCAGCAGTGAGGACACTGAAGCTTTCTTT.

The chain couples TRBV21-1 to TRBJ2-1; the tabulated D call, TRBD2, remains unverified against the DNA. TRBV21-1 is annotated as a pseudogene. There are 17 residues in the CDR3. CDR3 in amino acids: CASSKGTPGISGNEQFF. For the CDR3, the DNA is TGTGCCAGCAGCAAAGGGACCCCCGGGATATCGGGCAATGAGCAGTTCTTC.

The chain combines TRBV10-3 with TRBJ1-2, with D possibly matching TRBD1 (5 bases). The V end was cut by 2 bases, the J end by 8 bases, with 24 bases between. Germline V lookup: CDR1 ENHRY, CDR2 SYGVKD. The CDR3 contains 17 residues. This chain's CDR3 is CAISERARLLTSGGYTF. CDR3 nucleotide sequence: TGTGCCATCAGTGAGCGGGCACGACTCCTTACATCAGGGGGCTACACCTTC.

V gene TRBV10-3 combines with J gene TRBJ2-1; no clear D gene. Germline assignment: CDR1 ENHRY and CDR2 SYGVKD. CDR3 size: 17 residues. V was trimmed by 4 bases and J by 0 bases, leaving 16 bases between them. The CDR3 nucleotides read TGTGCCATCAGTGGGGCTAGTGGCGCCAGCTCCTACAATGAGCAGTTCTTC. Amino acid sequence: CAISGASGASSYNEQFF.

V gene TRBV27 combines with J gene TRBJ1-1; no firm D call. Germline V gives CDR1 MNHEY, CDR2 SMNVEV (reference sequence). The CDR3 spans 13 residues. The V and J ends lost 3 bases and 0 bases respectively, with 5 bases between them. The DNA of the CDR3 is TGTGCCAGCAGTTTGACAATGAACACTGAAGCTTTCTTT. Translated, it gives CASSLTMNTEAFF.

This chain links TRBV6-1 with TRBJ1-1; a weak D match, TRBD1 (5 bases). The CDR3 is made up of 15 amino acids. V was shortened by 3 bases and J by 1 base, with 12 bases between the two germline ends. Germline V gene lookup returns CDR1 MNHNS and CDR2 SASEGT. This chain's CDR3 is CASSDQSGSNTEAFF. CDR3 coding DNA: TGTGCCAGCAGTGACCAGTCAGGGTCGAACACTGAAGCTTTCTTT.

The chain links TRBV5-1 to TRBJ1-1, with D possibly matching TRBD1 (5 bases). Germline V lookup: CDR1 SGHRS, CDR2 YFSETQ. This CDR3 region has 14 residues. The V gene lost 7 bases and the J gene lost 0 bases, with 13 bases spanning the gap. In nucleotides, the CDR3 is TGCGCCAGCGCGGGGCAACATGTGAACACTGAAGCTTTCTTT. Translation gives CASAGQHVNTEAFF.

About this clone: The same CDR3 is also encoded by other DNA sequences in this sample. The chain is built from TRBV27 and TRBJ2-7, with D maybe TRBD2 (6 bases). Germline lookup yields CDR1 MNHEY and CDR2 SMNVEV (reference sequence). The CDR3 covers 12 residues. The V end lost 3 bases, the J end lost 6 bases, and 9 bases lay between the germline ends. In nucleotides, the CDR3 is TGTGCCAGCAGTTTGGGGGGAAGCGAGCAGTACTTC. Its protein product is CASSLGGSEQYF.

CDR3 nucleotide sequence: TGTGCCAGCAGTGTCCGAGGGGGGGAGAGTGAGCAGTTCTTC. Translated: CASSVRGGESEQFF. The gene calls are TRBV6-1 and TRBJ2-1; D might be TRBD2 (7 bases). CDR1 and CDR2 from the germline V gene are MNHNS and SASEGT. CDR3 size: 14 residues. V was clipped by 4 bases and J by 9 bases, with 16 bases between them.

The chain is built from TRBV7-2 and TRBJ2-3, with TRBD1 as a possible D gene (6 bases). The CDR3 runs 19 residues. Germline CDR1 is SGHTA and CDR2 is FQGNSA. V gave up 5 bases and J gave up 0 bases, with 24 bases separating them. The CDR3 region has the DNA TGTGCCAGCAGCCGGCCAGGGGCGCGGGTTGGTGGTAGCACAGATACGCAGTATTTT. Its translation: CASSRPGARVGGSTDTQYF. The entire variable domain, with the rest obtained from reference TRBV7-2 and TRBJ2-3, is as follows: GAGVSQSPSNKVTEKGKDVELRCDPISGHTALYWYRQSLGQGLEFLIYFQGNSAPDKSGLPSDRFSAERTGGSVSTLTIQRTQQEDSAVYLCASSRPGARVGGSTDTQYFGPGTRLTVL.

CDR3 residues: CASSGTSGNTGELFF. For the CDR3, the DNA is TGCGCCAGCAGCGGGACTAGCGGGAACACCGGGGAGCTGTTTTTT. The rearrangement joins TRBV10-2 to TRBJ2-2; 11 bases are shared with TRBD2. CDR3 length: 15 residues. The J segment lost 1 base and the V segment lost 6 bases, leaving 1 base of the junction unmatched. The V gene's germline CDR1 is WSHSY and CDR2 SAAADI.

The V call is TRBV28, the J call TRBJ1-1; D ambiguous. The CDR3 covers 12 residues. CDR1 MDHEN and CDR2 SYDVKM come from the germline V gene. With 3 bases removed from V and 8 bases from J, the gap between germline ends came to 10 bases. The CDR3 DNA follows: TGTGCCAGCAGTTTCGCCAGACTGGAAGCTTTCTTT. Encoded protein: CASSFARLEAFF.

CDR3 residues: CATSRRLAGVGEQYF. In DNA form, the CDR3 reads TGTGCCACCAGCAGACGGTTGGCGGGAGTAGGCGAGCAGTACTTC. V gene TRBV15 combines with J gene TRBJ2-7, with 7 bases that match TRBD2. Germline trimming cut 2 bases from V and 6 bases from J; bases unmatched to any gene: 10. The CDR3 is made up of 15 amino acids. The V gene's germline CDR1 is LNHNV and CDR2 YYDKDF (reference sequence).

The chain employs TRBV28 and TRBJ1-5; D not resolved. CDR1 and CDR2 (germline): MDHEN, SYDVKM. Between the trimmed V and J ends, which lost 3 bases and 10 bases, there was a span of 7 bases. The CDR3 has 11 amino acids. DNA of the CDR3: TGTGCCAGCAGTTTTGGAGATCCCCAGCATTTT. It yields the protein CASSFGDPQHF.

The CDR3 reads CASSGGPPSYEQYF. DNA of the CDR3: TGTGCCAGTAGTGGGGGCCCCCCCTCCTACGAGCAGTACTTC. This sequence joins TRBV19 and TRBJ2-7; D might be TRBD1 (6 bases). CDR1 and CDR2 (germline): LNHDA, SQIVND (reference sequence). The ends were cut back, 5 bases at V and 0 bases at J, with 11 bases in the middle. The CDR3 loop spans 14 amino acids.